Given below is one T cell receptor (beta chain) in context. The target antigen is unknown. This sample was included in a study of PD-1 blockade in mismatch repair-deficient tumors. Findings and limits, study-wide: Rapid post-treatment expansion, then contraction, generally preceding radiologic response, marked tumor-resident clones.

The CDR3 sequence is 15 residues long. Germline V CDR1 and CDR2: LNHDA, SQIVND (reference sequence). The junction had 7 bases not matched to a gene; V was cut back by 3 bases and J by 3 bases. Profiled with immunoSEQ multiplex PCR; TCRdb holds only in-frame clones, not every one. The sample consists of tens of thousands of clones, roughly 88% of them appearing once. All patients were mismatch repair deficient, assessed by either PCR or immunohistochemistry. Three pembrolizumab responders had their TCRs sequenced. The TCR was taken from an adult with mismatch repair-deficient cancer. The sample in question was peripheral blood, obtained 52 weeks after starting pembrolizumab. The chain joins TRBV19 to TRBJ2-7; TRBD1 agrees at 8 bases. CDR3 in amino acids: CASSITGTGVYEQYF. The CDR3 DNA reads as TGTGCCAGTAGTATTACCGGGACAGGAGTCTACGAGCAGTACTTC.